This note documents a single T cell receptor (beta chain) sequence. The antigen is unknown. This specimen comes from a study of T-cell memory formation after mild COVID-19. Findings of the study overall: CD4/CD8 balance characterized clones contracting day 15 to 85, and CD4+ skew characterized later expanders. SARS-CoV-2 specificity of second-wave clones peaking day 37 was unconfirmed. Contracting CD4+ clones were located mainly in CM and EM, and CD8+ clones in EMRA.

Germline CDR1 SEHNR, CDR2 FQNEAQ (reference sequence). The CDR3 extends over 16 amino acids. V was cut by 5 bases and J by 9 bases, with 23 bases left in between. Constant-segment-primed 5'RACE gave TCR alpha and TCR beta cDNA libraries with sample barcodes and UMIs. Each CDR3 protein gets one entry after TCRdb re-called the 5' RACE reads with MiXCR. This sample has over 250,000 distinct CDR3 sequences, with about 16% found just once. This chain joins TRBV7-9 and TRBJ2-4; D tentatively fits TRBD1 or TRBD2 (5 bases each). Input material: PBMCs or a T cell subset sorted from them (not recorded which). The clonotype originates from a young man who had mild COVID-19 (a few samples of this study predate the infection). Cell type and time point are not known. The CDR3 nucleotides read TGTGCCAGCAGCCCAAGCGGCATTGGGGCTCAAACCATTCAGTACTTC. Translation gives CASSPSGIGAQTIQYF.